This TCR beta chain is drawn from a study of T-cell memory formation after mild COVID-19. Study-level information: Clustering of TCRs was largely donor specific.

This clonotype was detected many times. From the 5' RACE reads, TCRdb called clonotypes with MiXCR, one entry per CDR3 protein. The sample has around 140,000 distinct CDR3 sequences; under 30% are singletons. V lost 1 base, J lost 3 bases, and 10 bases lay in between. CDR1 and CDR2 from the germline V gene are SGHNT and YENEEA. The CDR3 totals 15 residues. Material for sequencing was PBMCs or a T cell subset sorted from them (not recorded which). The chain recombines TRBV11-3 with TRBJ2-1; possible D gene TRBD1, 6 bases. The sequence came from an adult woman who had mild COVID-19 (a few samples of this study predate the infection). Cell type and time point are not known. The CDR3 loop is CASSLVAGDYNEQFF. The CDR3 DNA reads as TGTGCCAGCAGCTTAGTAGCAGGGGACTACAATGAGCAGTTCTTC.